Listed here are 29 T cell receptor beta chains from one sample, sequenced in a study of T cells in Graves' hyperthyroidism and ophthalmopathy (dated by TCRdb to the late 2010s). The method was multiplex PCR. Sequencing was performed on an Illumina HiSeq 2000. TCR beta CDR3 regions were amplified from RNA transcripts. For the first round of RT-PCR on the TCR CDR3, the HTBI primer set was used together with the Qiagen OneStep RT-PCR kit. TCRdb took the public reads, trimmed them with fastp at Q25, ran MiXCR for clone calling and kept in-frame beta chains. Every entry covers one CDR3 protein and lists the most common genes and DNA from its rows. Here the sample has around 300,000 distinct CDR3 sequences; around 15% occur a single time. Around 32% of the sample lies in the top ten. The specimen was blood. The source is a woman between 35 and 50 years old with Graves' ophthalmopathy.

There are a few counts of this clonotype. The rearrangement links TRBV18 to TRBJ1-6; D is possibly TRBD1 (5 bases). Trimming shortened V by 3 bases and J by 9 bases, and 9 bases separated the two germline ends. This CDR3 contains 13 residues. CDR1 is KGHSH, CDR2 LQKENI, per germline. The CDR3 DNA reads TGTGCCAGCTCACCGGGGGGGAGTTCACCCCTCCACTTT. This encodes CASSPGGSSPLHF.

The chain combines TRBV11-3 with TRBJ2-3; D unresolved. Germline CDR1 reads SGHNT; CDR2 reads YENEEA. The V and J ends lost 1 base and 0 bases respectively, with 14 bases between them. This CDR3 has 17 residues. In nucleotides, the CDR3 is TGTGCCAGCAGCTTAGGTGACTTGCTTACAAGCACAGATACGCAGTATTTT. Residues: CASSLGDLLTSTDTQYF.

This clonotype was detected ten times or more. This chain connects TRBV12-3 or TRBV12-4 to TRBJ2-3, with 7 bases identical to TRBD1. This CDR3 has 17 amino acids. After removal of 5 bases from V and 1 base from J, the junction contained 12 bases not matched to a gene. CDR3 nucleotides: TGTGCCAGCAGTCCCACAGGGGTTGAGATGCGCACAGATACGCAGTATTTT. It specifies CASSPTGVEMRTDTQYF.

The table lists this clonotype with a few counts. This sequence joins TRBV7-2 and TRBJ2-7, with 8 nucleotides matching TRBD2. The V segment lost 1 base and the J segment 1 base; nucleotides outside the gene matches: 3. Germline loops: CDR1 SGHTA, CDR2 FQGNSA. The CDR3 has 15 residues. The CDR3 DNA sequence: TGTGCCAGCAGCTTAGTCGTAGCGGGGTCCTACGAGCAGTACTTC. Translated, it gives CASSLVVAGSYEQYF. The full variable domain, its missing parts supplied by reference TRBV7-2 and TRBJ2-7, is GAGVSQSPSNKVTEKGKDVELRCDPISGHTALYWYRQSLGQGLEFLIYFQGNSAPDKSGLPSDRFSAERTGGSVSTLTIQRTQQEDSAVYLCASSLVVAGSYEQYFGPGTRLTVT.

This clonotype was counted a few times. The V call is TRBV5-6, the J call TRBJ1-2, with 9 bases identical to TRBD1. Looked up from germline, CDR1 is SGHDT and CDR2 is YYEEEE. The CDR3 extends over 14 amino acids. V lost 0 bases to trimming and J lost 6 bases; unmatched junction nucleotides: 3. The CDR3 DNA reads as TGTGCCAGCAGCTTGGGACAGGGGGGGGATGGCTACACCTTC. Residues: CASSLGQGGDGYTF.

This clonotype was recorded at least ten times. V usage is TRBV2 and J usage is TRBJ2-1, with TRBD1 identical over 9 bases. Germline lookup yields CDR1 SNHLY and CDR2 FYNNEI. After removal of 6 bases from V and 6 bases from J, the junction contained 12 bases not matched to a gene. The CDR3 is made up of 16 amino acids. The CDR3 sequence is CASSSRGTGSLNEQFF. The CDR3 DNA reads as TGTGCCAGCAGCTCTCGTGGGACAGGGTCTCTCAATGAGCAGTTCTTC.

This clonotype was counted many times. The chain recombines TRBV12-3 or TRBV12-4 with TRBJ1-1, with a possible D match to TRBD1 (6 bases). CDR3 length: 14 residues. With 6 bases removed from V and 3 bases from J, the gap between germline ends came to 14 bases. CDR3 in DNA: TGTGCCAGCAGACCCGGACAGAGGTACACTGAAGCTTTCTTT. Translation gives CASRPGQRYTEAFF.

This clonotype was seen many times. The CDR3 DNA is TGCAGTGCTAGAGCTAGGAGTTCCTACGAGCAGTACTTC. It translates to CSARARSSYEQYF. This chain joins TRBV20-1 and TRBJ2-7; D ambiguous. With 1 base removed from V and 1 base from J, the gap between germline ends came to 8 bases. The CDR3 is 13 residues long. The germline V gene has CDR1 DFQATT and CDR2 SNEGSKA (reference sequence).

This chain connects TRBV6-2 or TRBV6-3 to TRBJ1-5, with D possibly being TRBD1 (6 bases). V lost 2 bases, J lost 7 bases, and 12 bases lay in between. The CDR3 has 14 residues. Germline assignment: CDR1 MNHEY and CDR2 SVGEGT. The CDR3: CASSYKGGGQPQHF. CDR3 DNA: TGTGCCAGCAGTTACAAAGGGGGAGGACAGCCCCAGCATTTT.

This clonotype was detected only once. This could be a read error, since a much larger clone is one nucleotide away. This chain uses TRBV7-8 with TRBJ2-1, with 7 bases fitting TRBD2. Germline CDR1 reads SGHVS; CDR2 reads FQNEAQ. The CDR3 totals 16 residues. J gave up 6 bases and V 1 base, and 9 bases lay outside the gene matches. The CDR3 is CASSLVPGGFFNEQFF. CDR3 coding DNA: TGTGCCAGCAGCTTAGTCCCGGGAGGTTTCTTCAATGAGCAGTTCTTC.

The table lists this clonotype with many counts. The V call is TRBV19, the J call TRBJ1-1; D gene uncertain. The CDR3 is 14 amino acids. Germline CDR1 reads LNHDA; CDR2 reads SQIVND (reference sequence). The V end lost 6 bases, the J end lost 1 base, and 12 bases lay between the germline ends. In DNA form, the CDR3 reads TGTGCCAGTAGGCGGAGGGAGAAGAACACTGAAGCTTTCTTT. It encodes CASRRREKNTEAFF.

This clonotype was observed a handful of times. The gene calls are TRBV27 and TRBJ2-7; 7 positions agree with TRBD1. With V trimmed by 5 bases and J by 4 bases, 17 bases remained unmatched. The CDR3 totals 17 residues. From germline, CDR1 is MNHEY and CDR2 SMNVEV (reference sequence). DNA of the CDR3: TGTGCCAGCAGTATGAGATTCGGGACAGCCTTGGAATACGAGCAGTACTTC. Its translation is CASSMRFGTALEYEQYF.

This clonotype was recorded a few times. This chain uses TRBV3-1 with TRBJ2-5, with 10 bases fitting TRBD2. Trimming took 1 base from V and 3 from J; bases not matched to a gene: 8. The CDR3 spans 17 residues. Germline values: CDR1 LGHDT, CDR2 YNNKEL (reference sequence). CDR3 nucleotide sequence: TGTGCCAGCAGCCAAGGAGCTAGCGGGGGAACTAAAGAGACCCAGTACTTC. Its protein is CASSQGASGGTKETQYF.

This clonotype was found many times. V gene TRBV11-2 combines with J gene TRBJ2-2; D could derive from TRBD1 or TRBD2 (5 bases each). Trimming stripped 8 bases from V and 2 bases from J, with 12 bases between. The CDR3 covers 14 residues. In germline, CDR1 is SGHAT, CDR2 FQNNGV. CDR3 loop: CASGDQINTGELFF. The CDR3 DNA reads TGTGCCAGCGGGGACCAGATTAACACCGGGGAGCTGTTTTTT.

This clonotype was seen only a few times. CDR3 bases: TGTGCCAGCAGCTTAGACAGATCATCACCCCTCCACTTT. It is translated as CASSLDRSSPLHF. The chain joins TRBV3-1 to TRBJ1-6; D is perhaps TRBD1 (5 bases). The CDR3 is made up of 13 amino acids. Germline-derived CDR1 and CDR2 are LGHDT and YNNKEL (reference sequence). Trimming removed 5 bases at V and 10 bases at J, with 12 bases between.

CDR3 sequence: CASSLGQGVIITEAFF. CDR3 coding DNA: TGTGCCAGCAGCTTGGGACAGGGGGTAATCATAACTGAAGCTTTCTTT. The chain combines TRBV7-2 with TRBJ1-1, with 11 positions matching TRBD1. CDR3 length equals 16 residues. V was clipped by 3 bases and J by 5 bases; unmatched bases: 8. Per germline, CDR1 SGHTA and CDR2 FQGNSA.

With regard to this clonotype: A much larger clone differs by one base, so this may be a read error. The CDR3 DNA follows: TGTGCCAGCAGTTACGAAGGCTTGGGTGATAAGCAGTTCTTC. Residues: CASSYEGLGDKQFF. The rearrangement uses TRBV27 and TRBJ2-1, with unresolved D. The CDR3 runs 14 residues. The V gene lost 4 bases and the J gene lost 11 bases, with 18 bases spanning the gap. Per germline, CDR1 MNHEY and CDR2 SMNVEV (reference sequence).

The sample holds many counts of this clonotype. The V gene is TRBV29-1, the J gene TRBJ1-2; weak D call: TRBD1 (6 bases). Per germline, CDR1 SQVTM and CDR2 ANQGSEA. The V gene lost 3 bases and the J gene lost 3 bases, with 11 bases spanning the gap. The CDR3 contains 13 residues. The CDR3 DNA is TGCAGCGTTGATACAGGGTTGGACTATGGCTACACCTTC. It codes for CSVDTGLDYGYTF.

This clonotype was seen ten or more times. The V gene is TRBV28, the J gene TRBJ1-3, with TRBD1 as a possible D gene (5 bases). This CDR3 is 16 amino acids long. V lost 7 bases and J lost 0, with 16 bases in between. Germline CDR1 and CDR2: MDHEN and SYDVKM. CDR3 sequence (DNA): TGTGCCAGCATGACCGGGACTGCTCTCTCTGGAAACACCATATATTTT. The encoded protein is CASMTGTALSGNTIYF.

The rearrangement uses TRBV28 and TRBJ2-2, with D possibly being TRBD1 (5 bases). Trimming removed 6 bases at V and 6 bases at J, with 14 bases between. Germline lookup yields CDR1 MDHEN and CDR2 SYDVKM. The CDR3 runs to 14 residues. The CDR3: CASRVRVASGELFF. CDR3 DNA: TGTGCCAGCAGAGTCAGGGTAGCCTCCGGGGAGCTGTTTTTT.

The chain uses TRBV7-2 and TRBJ2-3; 10 bases are shared with TRBD1. The J segment lost 7 bases and the V segment lost 6 bases, leaving 4 bases of the junction unmatched. Germline V CDR1 and CDR2: SGHTA, FQGNSA. The CDR3 has 13 residues. Written as DNA, the CDR3 is TGTGCCAGCAGTACGGGACAGGGGAATACGCAGTATTTT. This sequence encodes CASSTGQGNTQYF. The variable domain in full, with the rest retrieved from reference TRBV7-2 and TRBJ2-3, is GAGVSQSPSNKVTEKGKDVELRCDPISGHTALYWYRQSLGQGLEFLIYFQGNSAPDKSGLPSDRFSAERTGGSVSTLTIQRTQQEDSAVYLCASSTGQGNTQYFGPGTRLTVL.

In this sample, this clonotype turned up many times. The rearrangement links TRBV11-3 to TRBJ2-7, with 10 nucleotides matching TRBD1. The germline V gene has CDR1 SGHNT and CDR2 YENEEA. V trimming: 1 base; J trimming: 7 bases; junction bases outside the gene matches: 10. This CDR3 comprises 16 residues. The CDR3 sequence: CASSLARDRGRYEQYF. DNA of the CDR3: TGTGCCAGCAGCTTAGCCCGGGACAGGGGTCGCTATGAGCAGTACTTC.

This clonotype was observed a few times. This rearrangement joins TRBV9 to TRBJ1-3, with a possible D match to TRBD1 (5 bases). This CDR3 comprises 15 residues. From germline, CDR1 is SGDLS and CDR2 YYNGEE. V was cut by 0 bases and J by 1 base, with 8 bases left in between. The CDR3 sequence: CASSVEGNSGNTIYF. CDR3 DNA: TGTGCCAGCAGCGTAGAGGGGAATTCTGGAAACACCATATATTTT.

This clonotype was counted only a few times. The chain is built from TRBV27 and TRBJ2-1, with 7 bases matching TRBD1. Trimming removed 7 bases from V and 2 bases from J; junction bases left unmatched: 11. Germline V gene lookup returns CDR1 MNHEY and CDR2 SMNVEV (reference sequence). CDR3 size: 16 residues. The CDR3 region is CASNLAPTGAYNEQFF. In nucleotides, the CDR3 is TGTGCCAGCAACTTAGCCCCTACAGGGGCCTACAATGAGCAGTTCTTC.

Ten or more counts support this clonotype. V is TRBV5-1 and J is TRBJ1-1; 10 bases fit TRBD1. This CDR3 is built from 14 residues. V lost 2 bases, J lost 4 bases, and 2 bases stayed unmatched. Germline-derived CDR1 and CDR2 are SGHRS and YFSETQ. CDR3: CASSFRDRGTEAFF. The DNA for the CDR3 is TGCGCCAGCAGCTTCCGGGACAGGGGCACTGAAGCTTTCTTT.

This clonotype was seen more than once but under ten times. The gene calls are TRBV4-1 and TRBJ2-1, with D perhaps assigned TRBD1 or TRBD2 (5 bases each). The CDR3 has 13 residues. Germline CDR1 MGHRA, CDR2 YSYEKL. Trimming removed 4 bases from V and 7 bases from J, with 11 bases in between. CDR3 loop: CASSLSWGNEQFF. The CDR3 DNA follows: TGCGCCAGCAGCCTTAGCTGGGGGAATGAGCAGTTCTTC.

The chain uses TRBV19 and TRBJ1-5, with TRBD1 matching 9 bases. The CDR3 length is 16 residues. Germline V lookup: CDR1 LNHDA, CDR2 SQIVND (reference sequence). The trim removed 3 bases at V and 1 base at J, leaving 4 bases unmatched. Here the CDR3 reads CASSMTGGLSNQPQHF. The DNA of the CDR3 is TGTGCCAGTAGTATGACAGGGGGGCTGAGCAATCAGCCCCAGCATTTT.

J is TRBJ1-4 and V is TRBV6-1; no clear D. Germline CDR1 MNHNS, CDR2 SASEGT. The CDR3 extends over 15 amino acids. Trimming removed 2 bases at V and 8 bases at J, with 15 bases between. CDR3 residues: CASSERGSVGEKLFF. For the CDR3, the DNA is TGTGCCAGCAGTGAAAGAGGGAGTGTCGGGGAAAAACTGTTTTTT.

This clonotype was counted only a few times. Possible read error: a much larger clone is one base away. The V call is TRBV12-5, the J call TRBJ1-5; the match to TRBD1 covers 9 bases. Germline CDR1 reads LGHNT; CDR2 reads FRNRAP. The CDR3 totals 17 residues. The CDR3 protein is CASGLSGGQGGDQPRHF. CDR3 nucleotides: TGTGCTAGTGGTTTGTCAGGGGGACAGGGCGGCGATCAGCCCCGGCATTTT.